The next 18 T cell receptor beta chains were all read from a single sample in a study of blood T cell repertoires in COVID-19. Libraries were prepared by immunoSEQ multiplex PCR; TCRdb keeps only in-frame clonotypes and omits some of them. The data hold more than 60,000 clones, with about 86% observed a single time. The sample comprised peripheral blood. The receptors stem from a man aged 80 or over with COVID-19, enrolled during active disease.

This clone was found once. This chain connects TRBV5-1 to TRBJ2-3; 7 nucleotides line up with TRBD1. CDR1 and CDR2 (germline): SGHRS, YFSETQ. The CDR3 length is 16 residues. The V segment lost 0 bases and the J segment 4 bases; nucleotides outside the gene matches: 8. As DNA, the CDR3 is TGCGCCAGCAGCTTGGAATCTCGACAGGGAGCAGATACGCAGTATTTT. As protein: CASSLESRQGADTQYF.

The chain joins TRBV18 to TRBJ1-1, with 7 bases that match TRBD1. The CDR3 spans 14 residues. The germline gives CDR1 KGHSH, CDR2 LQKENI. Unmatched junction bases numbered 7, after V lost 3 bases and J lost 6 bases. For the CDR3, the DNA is TGTGCCAGCTCACCGGACAGGATGTCCTCTGAAGCTTTCTTT. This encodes CASSPDRMSSEAFF. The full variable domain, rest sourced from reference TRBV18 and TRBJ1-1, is NAGVMQNPRHLVRRRGQEARLRCSPMKGHSHVYWYRQLPEEGLKFMVYLQKENIIDESGMPKERFSAEFPKEGPSILRIQQVVRGDSAAYFCASSPDRMSSEAFFGQGTRLTVV.

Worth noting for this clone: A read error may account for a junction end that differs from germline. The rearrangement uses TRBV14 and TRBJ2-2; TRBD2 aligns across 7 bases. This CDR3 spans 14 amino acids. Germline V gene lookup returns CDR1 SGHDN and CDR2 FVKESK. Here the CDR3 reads CASSQRVAERGAVF. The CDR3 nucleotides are TGTGCCAGCAGCCAAAGGGTGGCTGAGCGGGGAGCTGTTTTT.

CDR3 nucleotide sequence: TGTGCCAGCTCACCGCCCGTGAGGGCTGACGAGCAGTACTTC. It yields the protein CASSPPVRADEQYF. This sequence joins TRBV18 and TRBJ2-7, with a possible D match to TRBD2 (5 bases). This CDR3 is 14 amino acids long. V was trimmed by 3 bases and J by 5 bases, leaving 14 bases between them. Germline CDR1 reads KGHSH; CDR2 reads LQKENI. Looking up the rest from reference TRBV18 and TRBJ2-7 gives the full variable domain: NAGVMQNPRHLVRRRGQEARLRCSPMKGHSHVYWYRQLPEEGLKFMVYLQKENIIDESGMPKERFSAEFPKEGPSILRIQQVVRGDSAAYFCASSPPVRADEQYFGPGTRLTVT.

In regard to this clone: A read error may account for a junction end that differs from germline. The CDR3 reads CASSLTQNIEAFF. The DNA for the CDR3 is TGTGCCAGCAGCTTAACCCAGAACATTGAAGCTTTCTTT. The J gene is TRBJ1-1, the V gene TRBV5-4; D gene ambiguous. The CDR3 loop spans 13 amino acids. Germline loops: CDR1 SGHNT, CDR2 YYREEE (reference sequence).

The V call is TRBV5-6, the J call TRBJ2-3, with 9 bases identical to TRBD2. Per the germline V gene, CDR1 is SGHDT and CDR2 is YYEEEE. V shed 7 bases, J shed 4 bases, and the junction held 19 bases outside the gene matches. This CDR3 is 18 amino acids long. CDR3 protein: CASRGRGGGHGFPDTQYF. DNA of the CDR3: TGTGCCAGCCGCGGCCGCGGGGGGGGCCACGGGTTCCCAGATACGCAGTATTTT.

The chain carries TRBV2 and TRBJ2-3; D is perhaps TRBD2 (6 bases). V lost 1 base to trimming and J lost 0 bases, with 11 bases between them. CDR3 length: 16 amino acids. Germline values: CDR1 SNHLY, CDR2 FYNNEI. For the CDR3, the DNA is TGTGCCAGCAGTGAAGTAGTGGGGGGAAGCACAGATACGCAGTATTTT. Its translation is CASSEVVGGSTDTQYF.

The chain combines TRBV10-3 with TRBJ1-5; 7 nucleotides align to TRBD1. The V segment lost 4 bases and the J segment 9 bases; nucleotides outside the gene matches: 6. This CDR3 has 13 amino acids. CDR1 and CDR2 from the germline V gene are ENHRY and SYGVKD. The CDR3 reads CAISATGDRPQHF. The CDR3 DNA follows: TGTGCCATCAGTGCTACAGGGGATCGGCCCCAGCATTTT.

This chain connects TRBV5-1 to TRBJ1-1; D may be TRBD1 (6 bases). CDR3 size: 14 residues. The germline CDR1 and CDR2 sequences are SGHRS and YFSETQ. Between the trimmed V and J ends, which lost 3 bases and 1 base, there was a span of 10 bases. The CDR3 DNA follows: TGCGCCAGCAGCTCCCAGGGGTGGAACACTGAAGCTTTCTTT. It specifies CASSSQGWNTEAFF.

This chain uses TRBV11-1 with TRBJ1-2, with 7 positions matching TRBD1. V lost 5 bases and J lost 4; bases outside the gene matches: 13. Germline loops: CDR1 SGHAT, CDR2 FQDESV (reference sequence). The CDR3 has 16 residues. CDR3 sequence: CASSPTGAQGVYGYTF. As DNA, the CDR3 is TGTGCCAGCAGCCCTACAGGGGCCCAGGGTGTCTATGGCTACACCTTC.

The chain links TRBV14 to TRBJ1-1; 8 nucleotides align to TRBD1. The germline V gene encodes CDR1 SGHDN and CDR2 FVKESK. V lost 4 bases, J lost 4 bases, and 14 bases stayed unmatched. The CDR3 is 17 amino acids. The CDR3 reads CASSRRDRQNGLTEAFF. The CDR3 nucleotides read TGTGCCAGCAGCCGAAGGGACAGGCAGAATGGGCTCACTGAAGCTTTCTTT.

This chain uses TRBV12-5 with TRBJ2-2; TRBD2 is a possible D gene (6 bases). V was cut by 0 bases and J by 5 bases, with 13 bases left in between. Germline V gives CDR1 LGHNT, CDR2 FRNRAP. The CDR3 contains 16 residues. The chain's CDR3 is CASGLVPGRLTGELFF. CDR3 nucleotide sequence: TGTGCTAGTGGTTTGGTACCTGGGAGGTTGACCGGGGAGCTGTTTTTT.

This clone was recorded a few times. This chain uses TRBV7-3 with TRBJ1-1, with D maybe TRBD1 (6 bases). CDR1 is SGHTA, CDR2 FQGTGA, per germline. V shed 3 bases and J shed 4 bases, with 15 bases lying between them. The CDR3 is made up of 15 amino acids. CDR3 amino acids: CASSFQGRSGTEAFF. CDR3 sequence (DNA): TGTGCCAGCAGCTTTCAGGGGCGCTCGGGCACTGAAGCTTTCTTT.

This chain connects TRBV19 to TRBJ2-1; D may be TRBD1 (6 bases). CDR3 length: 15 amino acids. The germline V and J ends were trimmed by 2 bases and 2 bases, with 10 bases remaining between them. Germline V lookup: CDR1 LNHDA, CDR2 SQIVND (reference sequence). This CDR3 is CASSISRGPYNEQFF. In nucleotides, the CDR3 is TGTGCCAGTAGTATATCCAGGGGCCCCTACAATGAGCAGTTCTTC.

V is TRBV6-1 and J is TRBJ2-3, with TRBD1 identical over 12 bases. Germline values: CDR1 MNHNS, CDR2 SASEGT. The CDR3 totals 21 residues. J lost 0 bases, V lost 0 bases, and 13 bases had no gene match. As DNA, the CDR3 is TGTGCCAGCAGTGAAGCGCTTCGGGACAGGGGGCTAGCTCTGAGCACAGATACGCAGTATTTT. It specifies CASSEALRDRGLALSTDTQYF.

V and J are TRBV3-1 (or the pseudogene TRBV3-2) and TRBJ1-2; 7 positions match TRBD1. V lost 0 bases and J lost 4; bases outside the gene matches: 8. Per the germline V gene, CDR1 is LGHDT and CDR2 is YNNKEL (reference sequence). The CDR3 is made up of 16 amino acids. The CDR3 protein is CASSQELLRDSYGYTF. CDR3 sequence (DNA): TGTGCCAGCAGCCAAGAACTCCTTAGGGACAGCTATGGCTACACCTTC.

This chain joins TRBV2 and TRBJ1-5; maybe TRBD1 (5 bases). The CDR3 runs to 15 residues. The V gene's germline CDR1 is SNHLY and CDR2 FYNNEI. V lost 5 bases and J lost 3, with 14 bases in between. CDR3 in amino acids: CASSPDSLFNQPQHF. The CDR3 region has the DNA TGTGCCAGCAGTCCCGACAGCCTATTCAATCAGCCCCAGCATTTT.

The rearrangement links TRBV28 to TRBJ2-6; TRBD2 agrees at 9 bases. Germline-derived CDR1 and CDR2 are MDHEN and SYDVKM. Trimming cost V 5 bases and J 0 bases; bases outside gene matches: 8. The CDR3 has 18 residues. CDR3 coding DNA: TGTGCCAGCAGTCCTGCGGGAGGGGCAGCCTCTGGGGCCAACGTCCTGACTTTC. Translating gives CASSPAGGAASGANVLTF. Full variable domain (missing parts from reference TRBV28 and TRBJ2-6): DVKVTQSSRYLVKRTGEKVFLECVQDMDHENMFWYRQDPGLGLRLIYFSYDVKMKEKGDIPEGYSVSREKKERFSLILESASTNQTSMYLCASSPAGGAASGANVLTFGAGSRLTVL.